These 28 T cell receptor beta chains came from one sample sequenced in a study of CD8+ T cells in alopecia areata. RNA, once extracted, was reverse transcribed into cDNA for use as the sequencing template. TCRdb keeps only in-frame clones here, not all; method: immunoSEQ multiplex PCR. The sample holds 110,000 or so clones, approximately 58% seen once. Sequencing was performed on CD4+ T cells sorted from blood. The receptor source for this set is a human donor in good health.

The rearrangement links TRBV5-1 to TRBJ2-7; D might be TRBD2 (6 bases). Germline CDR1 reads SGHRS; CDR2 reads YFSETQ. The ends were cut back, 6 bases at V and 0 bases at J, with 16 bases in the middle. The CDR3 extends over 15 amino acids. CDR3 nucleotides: TGCGCCAGCACCGGCGGGGACCGAGACTCCTACGAGCAGTACTTC. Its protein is CASTGGDRDSYEQYF.

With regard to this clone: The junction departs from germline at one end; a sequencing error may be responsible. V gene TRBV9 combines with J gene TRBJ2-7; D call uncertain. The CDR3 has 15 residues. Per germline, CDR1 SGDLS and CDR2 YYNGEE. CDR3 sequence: CASSVGSGFSHEQYF. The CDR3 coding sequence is TGTGCCAGCAGCGTAGGTTCTGGGTTCTCCCACGAGCAGTACTTC.

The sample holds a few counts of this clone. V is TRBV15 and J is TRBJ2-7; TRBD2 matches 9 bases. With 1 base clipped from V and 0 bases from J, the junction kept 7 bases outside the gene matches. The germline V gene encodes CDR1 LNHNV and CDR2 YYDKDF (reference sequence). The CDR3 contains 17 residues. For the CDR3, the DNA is TGTGCCACCAGCAGAGGTGAAGCGGGGGGTAGCTCCTACGAGCAGTACTTC. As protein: CATSRGEAGGSSYEQYF.

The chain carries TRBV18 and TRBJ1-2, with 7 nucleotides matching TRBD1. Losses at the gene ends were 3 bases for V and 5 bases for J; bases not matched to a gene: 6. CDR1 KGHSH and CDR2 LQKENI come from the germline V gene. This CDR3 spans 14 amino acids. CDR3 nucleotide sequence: TGTGCCAGCTCACCCCTCGACAGGGTTTATGGCTACACCTTC. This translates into CASSPLDRVYGYTF. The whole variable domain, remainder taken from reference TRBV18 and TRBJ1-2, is NAGVMQNPRHLVRRRGQEARLRCSPMKGHSHVYWYRQLPEEGLKFMVYLQKENIIDESGMPKERFSAEFPKEGPSILRIQQVVRGDSAAYFCASSPLDRVYGYTFGSGTRLTVV.

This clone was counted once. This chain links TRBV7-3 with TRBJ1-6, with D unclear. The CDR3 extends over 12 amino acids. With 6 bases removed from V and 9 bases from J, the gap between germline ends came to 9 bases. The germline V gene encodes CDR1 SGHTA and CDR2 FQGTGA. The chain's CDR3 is CASRREASPLHF. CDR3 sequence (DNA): TGTGCCAGCAGGAGAGAGGCTTCACCCCTCCACTTT.

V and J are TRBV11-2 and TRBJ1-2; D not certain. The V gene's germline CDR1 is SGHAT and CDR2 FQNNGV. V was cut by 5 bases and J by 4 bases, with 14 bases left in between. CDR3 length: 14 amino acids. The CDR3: CASSAAGGPYGYTF. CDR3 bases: TGTGCCAGCAGCGCGGCGGGTGGACCCTATGGCTACACCTTC. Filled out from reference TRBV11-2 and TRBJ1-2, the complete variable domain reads EAGVAQSPRYKIIEKRQSVAFWCNPISGHATLYWYQQILGQGPKLLIQFQNNGVVDDSQLPKDRFSAERLKGVDSTLKIQPAKLEDSAVYLCASSAAGGPYGYTFGSGTRLTVV.

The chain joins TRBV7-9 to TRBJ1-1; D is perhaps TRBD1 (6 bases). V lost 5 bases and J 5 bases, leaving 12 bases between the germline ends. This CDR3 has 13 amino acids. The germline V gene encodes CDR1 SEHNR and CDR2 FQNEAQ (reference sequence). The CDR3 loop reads CASSRGGGTEAFF. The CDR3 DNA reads TGTGCCAGCAGCAGGGGAGGGGGGACTGAAGCTTTCTTT. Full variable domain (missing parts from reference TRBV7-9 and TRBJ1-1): DTGVSQNPRHKITKRGQNVTFRCDPISEHNRLYWYRQTLGQGPEFLTYFQNEAQLEKSRLLSDRFSAERPKGSFSTLEIQRTEQGDSAMYLCASSRGGGTEAFFGQGTRLTVV.

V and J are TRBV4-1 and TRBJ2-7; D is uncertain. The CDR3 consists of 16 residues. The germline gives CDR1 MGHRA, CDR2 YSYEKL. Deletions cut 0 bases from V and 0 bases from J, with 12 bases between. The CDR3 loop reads CASSQDPTYSSYEQYF. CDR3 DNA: TGCGCCAGCAGCCAAGATCCCACATACTCCTCCTACGAGCAGTACTTC.

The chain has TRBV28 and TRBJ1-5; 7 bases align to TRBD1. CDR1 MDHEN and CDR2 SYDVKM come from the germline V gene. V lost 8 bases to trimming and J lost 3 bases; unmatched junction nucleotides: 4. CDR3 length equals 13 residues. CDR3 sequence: CASRQGYNQPQHF. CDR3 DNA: TGTGCCAGCCGACAGGGATACAATCAGCCCCAGCATTTT.

The CDR3 DNA reads as TGTGCCAGCAGCGCGGGAGTCGACCCTGCCTACGAGCAGTACTTC. Translating it yields CASSAGVDPAYEQYF. The chain is built from TRBV9 and TRBJ2-7, with D perhaps TRBD2 (6 bases). The V end lost 3 bases, the J end lost 2 bases, and 15 bases lay between the germline ends. In germline, CDR1 is SGDLS, CDR2 YYNGEE. The CDR3 runs 15 residues.

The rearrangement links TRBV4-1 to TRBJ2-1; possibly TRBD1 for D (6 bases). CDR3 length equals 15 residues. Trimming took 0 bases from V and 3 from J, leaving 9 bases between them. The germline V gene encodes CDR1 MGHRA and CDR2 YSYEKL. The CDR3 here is CASSQEQGNYNEQFF. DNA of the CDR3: TGCGCCAGCAGCCAAGAACAGGGCAACTACAATGAGCAGTTCTTC.

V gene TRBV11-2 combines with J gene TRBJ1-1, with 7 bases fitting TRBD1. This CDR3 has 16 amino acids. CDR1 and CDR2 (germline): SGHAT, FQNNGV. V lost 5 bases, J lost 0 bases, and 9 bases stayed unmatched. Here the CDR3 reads CASSTGTAPLNTEAFF. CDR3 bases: TGTGCCAGCAGCACCGGGACAGCACCCTTGAACACTGAAGCTTTCTTT.

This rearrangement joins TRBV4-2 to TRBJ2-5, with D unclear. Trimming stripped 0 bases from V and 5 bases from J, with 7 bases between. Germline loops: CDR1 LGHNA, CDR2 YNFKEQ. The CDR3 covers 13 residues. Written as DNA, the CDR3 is TGTGCCAGCAGCCAAGATGATCGGGAGACCCAGTACTTC. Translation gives CASSQDDRETQYF.

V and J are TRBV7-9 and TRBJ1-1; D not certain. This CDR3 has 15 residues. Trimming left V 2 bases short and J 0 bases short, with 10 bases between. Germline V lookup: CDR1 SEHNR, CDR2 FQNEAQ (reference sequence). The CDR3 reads CASSLTSPMNTEAFF. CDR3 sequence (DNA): TGTGCCAGCAGCTTAACAAGCCCTATGAACACTGAAGCTTTCTTT.

CDR3 DNA: TGTGCCAGCTCACCTCCCGGGACCAACTACAATGAGCAGTTCTTC. It is translated as CASSPPGTNYNEQFF. The rearrangement uses TRBV18 and TRBJ2-1, with D possibly called TRBD1 or TRBD2 (5 bases each). The CDR3 runs 15 residues. Looked up from germline, CDR1 is KGHSH and CDR2 is LQKENI. Trimming removed 3 bases at V and 3 bases at J, with 12 bases between.

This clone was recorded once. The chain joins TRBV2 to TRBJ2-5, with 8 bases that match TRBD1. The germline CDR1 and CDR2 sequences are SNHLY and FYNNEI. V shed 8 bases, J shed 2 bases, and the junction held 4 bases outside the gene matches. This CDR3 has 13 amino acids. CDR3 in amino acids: CASCRDRQETQYF. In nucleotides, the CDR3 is TGTGCCAGCTGCCGGGACAGGCAAGAGACCCAGTACTTC.

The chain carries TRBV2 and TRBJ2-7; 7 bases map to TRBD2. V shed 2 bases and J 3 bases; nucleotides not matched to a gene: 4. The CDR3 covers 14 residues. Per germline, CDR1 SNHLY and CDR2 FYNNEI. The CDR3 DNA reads TGTGCCAGCAGTGAACCCCAGCGGGGCTACGAGCAGTACTTC. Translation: CASSEPQRGYEQYF.

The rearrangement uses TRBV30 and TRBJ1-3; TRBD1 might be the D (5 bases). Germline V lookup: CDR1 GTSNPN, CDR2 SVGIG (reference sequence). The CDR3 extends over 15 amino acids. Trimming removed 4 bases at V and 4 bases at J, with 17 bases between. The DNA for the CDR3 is TGTGCCTGGACGAGGGGCTCATCCATCGGAAACACCATATATTTT. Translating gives CAWTRGSSIGNTIYF.

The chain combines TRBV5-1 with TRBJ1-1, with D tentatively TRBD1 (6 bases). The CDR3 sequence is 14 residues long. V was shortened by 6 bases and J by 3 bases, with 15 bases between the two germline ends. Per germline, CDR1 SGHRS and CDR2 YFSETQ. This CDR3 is CASTPSPGDTEAFF. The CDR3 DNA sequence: TGCGCCAGCACCCCGTCCCCAGGGGACACTGAAGCTTTCTTT.

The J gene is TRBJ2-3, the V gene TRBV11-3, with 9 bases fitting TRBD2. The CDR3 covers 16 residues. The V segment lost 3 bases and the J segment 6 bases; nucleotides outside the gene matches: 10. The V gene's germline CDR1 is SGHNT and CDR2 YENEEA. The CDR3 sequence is CASSFSGGDFYDTQYF. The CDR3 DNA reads TGTGCCAGCAGCTTTAGCGGGGGAGACTTTTACGATACGCAGTATTTT.

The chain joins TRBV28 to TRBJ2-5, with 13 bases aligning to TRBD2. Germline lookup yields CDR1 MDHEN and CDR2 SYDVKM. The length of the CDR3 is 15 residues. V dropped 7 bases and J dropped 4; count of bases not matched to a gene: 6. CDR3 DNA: TGTGCCAGCAAACTGACTAGCGGGGGGATAGAGACCCAGTACTTC. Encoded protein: CASKLTSGGIETQYF.

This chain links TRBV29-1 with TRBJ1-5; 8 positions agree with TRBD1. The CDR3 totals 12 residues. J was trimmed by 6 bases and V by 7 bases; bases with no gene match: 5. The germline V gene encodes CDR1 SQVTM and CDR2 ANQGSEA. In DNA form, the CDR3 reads TGCAGCGCGCAGGGGGCGGGTCAGCCCCAGCATTTT. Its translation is CSAQGAGQPQHF. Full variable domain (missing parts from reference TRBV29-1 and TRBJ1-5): SAVISQKPSRDICQRGTSLTIQCQVDSQVTMMFWYRQQPGQSLTLIATANQGSEATYESGFVIDKFPISRPNLTFSTLTVSNMSPEDSSIYLCSAQGAGQPQHFGDGTRLSIL.

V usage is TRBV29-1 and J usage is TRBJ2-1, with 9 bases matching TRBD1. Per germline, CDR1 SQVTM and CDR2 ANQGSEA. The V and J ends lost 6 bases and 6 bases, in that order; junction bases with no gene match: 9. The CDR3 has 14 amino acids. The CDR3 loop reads CSVCPGTGINEQFF. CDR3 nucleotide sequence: TGCAGCGTGTGTCCCGGGACAGGGATCAATGAGCAGTTCTTC.

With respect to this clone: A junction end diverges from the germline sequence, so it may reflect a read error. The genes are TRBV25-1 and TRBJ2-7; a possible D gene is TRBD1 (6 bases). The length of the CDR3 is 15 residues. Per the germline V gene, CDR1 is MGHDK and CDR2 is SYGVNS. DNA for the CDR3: TGTGCCAGCAGTGAGGATTCAGGGGAGTCCTGCGAGCAGTACTTC. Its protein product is CASSEDSGESCEQYF.

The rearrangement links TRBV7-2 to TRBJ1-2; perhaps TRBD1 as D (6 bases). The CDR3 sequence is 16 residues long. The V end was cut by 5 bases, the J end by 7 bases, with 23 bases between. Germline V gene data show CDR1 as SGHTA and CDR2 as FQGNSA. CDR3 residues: CASSKTPPGERGGYTF. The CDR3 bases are TGTGCCAGCAGCAAAACTCCCCCAGGGGAGAGAGGTGGCTACACCTTC.

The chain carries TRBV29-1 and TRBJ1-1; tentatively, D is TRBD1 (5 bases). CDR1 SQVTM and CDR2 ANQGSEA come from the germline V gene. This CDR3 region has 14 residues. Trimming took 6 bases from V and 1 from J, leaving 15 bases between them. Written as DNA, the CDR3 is TGCAGCGTGGGCGTTGGGGGTAAGAACACTGAAGCTTTCTTT. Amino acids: CSVGVGGKNTEAFF.

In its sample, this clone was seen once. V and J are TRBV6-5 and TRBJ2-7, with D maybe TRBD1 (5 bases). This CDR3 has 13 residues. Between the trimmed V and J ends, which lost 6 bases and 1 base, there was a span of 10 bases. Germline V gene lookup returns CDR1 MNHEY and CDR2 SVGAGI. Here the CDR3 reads CASRGYRSYEQYF. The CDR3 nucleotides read TGTGCCAGCAGGGGATACAGGTCCTACGAGCAGTACTTC.

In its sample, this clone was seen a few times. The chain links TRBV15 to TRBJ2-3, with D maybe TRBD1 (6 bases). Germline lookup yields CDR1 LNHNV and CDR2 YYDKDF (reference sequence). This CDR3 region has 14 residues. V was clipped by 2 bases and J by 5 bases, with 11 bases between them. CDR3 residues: CATSRPGAGDTQYF. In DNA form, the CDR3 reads TGTGCCACCAGCAGACCAGGGGCGGGAGATACGCAGTATTTT.